Below, 31 T cell receptor beta chains from the same sample are listed, as sequenced in a study of cytomegalovirus exposure and HLA in healthy donors (dated 2017 in TCRdb). To prepare the library, the immunoSEQ multiplex PCR assay was applied. For the multiplex PCR, a mixture combining 60 forward primers for TCR Vbeta segments and 13 reverse primers for TCR Jbeta segments was used. TCRdb stores this immuneACCESS table with in-frame sequences only. Part of the clones is absent; in the studies checked, under half of the shortfall reflects unresolved V genes, and no reason is known for the rest. In this sample the table shows more than 150,000 clones, over 65% of which occur a single time. The top ten hold around 1.5% of the sample. Sequenced: PBMCs. Source of these receptors: a man between 18 and 29 years old in good health and CMV-seronegative.

This chain links TRBV6-8 with TRBJ1-1, with 7 bases that match TRBD1. This CDR3 is built from 16 residues. CDR1 is MNHGY, CDR2 SAAAGT, per germline. V gave up 2 bases and J gave up 5 bases; unmatched junction bases: 11. CDR3: CASSYPDVGRGTEAFF. The CDR3 region has the DNA TGTGCCAGCAGTTACCCAGACGTAGGCAGGGGGACTGAAGCTTTCTTT.

This clone was observed a single time. The rearrangement uses TRBV30 and TRBJ2-3; the D gene is possibly TRBD2 (5 bases). V lost 0 bases to trimming and J lost 0 bases, with 7 bases between them. CDR1 and CDR2 (germline): GTSNPN, SVGIG (reference sequence). CDR3 size: 14 residues. CDR3 in amino acids: CAWSVSASTDTQYF. The CDR3 bases are TGTGCCTGGAGTGTTAGCGCTAGCACAGATACGCAGTATTTT.

J is TRBJ2-5 and V is TRBV5-6; D perhaps matches TRBD2 (6 bases). Germline lookup yields CDR1 SGHDT and CDR2 YYEEEE. The V end lost 2 bases, the J end lost 0 bases, and 8 bases lay between the germline ends. The length of the CDR3 is 14 residues. CDR3 bases: TGTGCCAGCAGCTTTGCGGGGTACCAAGAGACCCAGTACTTC. As protein: CASSFAGYQETQYF. The variable domain in full, with the rest retrieved from reference TRBV5-6 and TRBJ2-5, is DAGVTQSPTHLIKTRGQQVTLRCSPKSGHDTVSWYQQALGQGPQFIFQYYEEEERQRGNFPDRFSGHQFPNYSSELNVNALLLGDSALYLCASSFAGYQETQYFGPGTRLLVL.

The V and J genes are TRBV5-4 and TRBJ2-1; possible D gene TRBD1, 5 bases. CDR1 and CDR2 (germline): SGHNT, YYREEE (reference sequence). V was cut by 0 bases and J by 5 bases, with 12 bases left in between. This CDR3 spans 15 amino acids. The CDR3 loop reads CASSLGLVGHNEQFF. CDR3 coding DNA: TGTGCCAGCAGCTTGGGGCTAGTGGGGCACAATGAGCAGTTCTTC.

The chain joins TRBV11-1 to TRBJ2-1; 7 bases align to TRBD2. The ends lost 5 bases at V and 9 bases at J; junction bases unmatched: 10. The germline V gene encodes CDR1 SGHAT and CDR2 FQDESV (reference sequence). The CDR3 has 14 amino acids. In nucleotides, the CDR3 is TGTGCCAGCAGCCCTGGGGCGGGAGCGGGTGAGCAGTTCTTC. This codes for CASSPGAGAGEQFF.

The chain uses TRBV5-5 and TRBJ1-6; maybe TRBD1 (5 bases). Trimming took off 0 bases at V and 11 bases at J, with 12 bases between the two ends. The CDR3 totals 14 residues. In germline, CDR1 is SGHKS, CDR2 YYEKEE (reference sequence). The CDR3 here is CASSLGQGHAPLHF. DNA of the CDR3: TGTGCCAGCAGCTTGGGCCAGGGTCACGCACCCCTCCACTTT.

This chain links TRBV6-1 with TRBJ1-4; 7 bases line up with TRBD1. Trimming at V came to 1 base and at J to 8 bases, leaving 7 bases not matched to a gene. CDR1 is MNHNS, CDR2 SASEGT, per germline. There are 15 residues in the CDR3. CDR3 region: CASSEEGAGREKLFF. In DNA, the CDR3 is TGTGCCAGCAGTGAAGAGGGGGCAGGGAGGGAAAAACTGTTTTTT.

The genes are TRBV5-1 and TRBJ1-1; D is uncertain. The CDR3 extends over 14 amino acids. The germline CDR1 and CDR2 sequences are SGHRS and YFSETQ. Trimming took 0 bases from V and 1 from J, leaving 7 bases between them. The CDR3 sequence is CASSLARRNTEAFF. Here the CDR3 DNA reads TGCGCCAGCAGCTTGGCCCGGAGGAACACTGAAGCTTTCTTT.

The table lists this clone with a few counts. The gene calls are TRBV6-6 and TRBJ2-2; 7 nucleotides match TRBD2. Germline lookup yields CDR1 MNHNY and CDR2 SVGAGI (reference sequence). V was clipped by 6 bases and J by 5 bases; unmatched bases: 3. The CDR3 runs 13 residues. CDR3 nucleotides: TGTGCCAGCAGCGGACTAGTTACCGGGGAGCTGTTTTTT. Its protein product is CASSGLVTGELFF.

This clone showed up many times. The rearrangement joins TRBV10-2 to TRBJ2-2; no clear D. Germline CDR1 is WSHSY and CDR2 is SAAADI. The CDR3 length is 13 residues. Trimming took off 2 bases at V and 3 bases at J, with 4 bases between the two ends. CDR3 sequence reads: CASSERDTGELFF. DNA of the CDR3: TGCGCCAGCAGTGAGCGGGACACCGGGGAGCTGTTTTTT.

The chain uses TRBV5-6 and TRBJ2-5; tentatively, D is TRBD2 (6 bases). The length of the CDR3 is 17 residues. Trimming stripped 4 bases from V and 7 bases from J, with 26 bases between. The germline CDR1 and CDR2 sequences are SGHDT and YYEEEE. The CDR3 protein is CASSLSGPTSGGGTQYF. The CDR3 nucleotides read TGTGCCAGCAGCCTATCGGGGCCGACTAGTGGCGGTGGGACCCAGTACTTC.

This clone is a singleton in its sample. The CDR3 region has the DNA TGTGCCAGCACCGGGAGGCGGACTGAAGCTTTCTTT. Translating it yields CASTGRRTEAFF. The V call is TRBV2, the J call TRBJ1-1; D remains ambiguous. The CDR3 contains 12 residues. Trimming removed 7 bases at V and 5 bases at J, with 11 bases between. CDR1 is SNHLY, CDR2 FYNNEI, per germline.

The chain has TRBV5-6 and TRBJ2-5; 7 bases fit TRBD2. CDR1 is SGHDT and CDR2 is YYEEEE in the germline V gene. This CDR3 is built from 16 residues. V trimming: 1 base; J trimming: 0 bases; junction bases outside the gene matches: 6. CDR3 bases: TGTGCCAGCAGCTTGCAGGCTAGCGGAAACCAAGAGACCCAGTACTTC. Its translation is CASSLQASGNQETQYF.

With regard to this clone: Other DNA sequences in the same sample also yield this CDR3. V and J are TRBV7-9 and TRBJ1-1; a weak D match, TRBD1 (5 bases). The CDR3 spans 14 residues. V dropped 0 bases and J dropped 2 bases, with 7 bases sitting between them. Germline CDR1 reads SEHNR; CDR2 reads FQNEAQ (reference sequence). In nucleotides, the CDR3 is TGTGCCAGCAGCTTAGCCGGGGGAAACACTGAAGCTTTCTTT. This codes for CASSLAGGNTEAFF.

This clone has just one count. The chain joins TRBV7-9 to TRBJ1-1; 7 nucleotides agree with TRBD1. J lost 1 base, V lost 6 bases, and 5 bases had no gene match. The CDR3 loop spans 14 amino acids. The germline gives CDR1 SEHNR, CDR2 FQNEAQ (reference sequence). In nucleotides, the CDR3 is TGTGCCAGCAGACAAACAGGGGAGAACACTGAAGCTTTCTTT. This gives the protein CASRQTGENTEAFF.

The CDR3 DNA follows: TGTGCCAGCAGCTTTTTAACAACGACAATCTATGGCTACACCTTC. It is translated as CASSFLTTTIYGYTF. This chain links TRBV7-2 with TRBJ1-2; no definite D call. The ends were cut back, 3 bases at V and 4 bases at J, with 15 bases in the middle. The CDR3 covers 15 residues. CDR1 and CDR2 (germline): SGHTA, FQGNSA.

V usage is TRBV2 and J usage is TRBJ1-2, with D possibly being TRBD1 (6 bases). The CDR3 length is 15 residues. Trimming removed 5 bases from V and 0 bases from J, with 13 bases in between. Germline V gene lookup returns CDR1 SNHLY and CDR2 FYNNEI. CDR3 loop: CASSPQGTSNYGYTF. The CDR3 nucleotides read TGTGCCAGCAGTCCTCAGGGGACCTCTAACTATGGCTACACCTTC.

The chain carries TRBV5-6 and TRBJ1-5; 9 bases are shared with TRBD1. Trimming removed 3 bases from V and 2 bases from J; junction bases left unmatched: 6. This CDR3 spans 16 amino acids. Germline loops: CDR1 SGHDT, CDR2 YYEEEE. The CDR3 nucleotides read TGTGCCAGCAGCTCTGGGACAGGGAGGCGCAATCAGCCCCAGCATTTT. It specifies CASSSGTGRRNQPQHF.

This clone was seen more than once but under ten times. This chain uses TRBV28 with TRBJ1-1; D perhaps matches TRBD1 (6 bases). This CDR3 comprises 13 residues. Trimming took 6 bases from V and 5 from J, leaving 13 bases between them. Germline CDR1 is MDHEN and CDR2 is SYDVKM. CDR3 protein: CASSSGTFTEAFF. The CDR3 region has the DNA TGTGCCAGCAGCTCCGGGACATTTACTGAAGCTTTCTTT.

This chain connects TRBV7-9 to TRBJ1-2; D is possibly TRBD1 (5 bases). CDR1 and CDR2 (germline): SEHNR, FQNEAQ (reference sequence). Trimming left V 4 bases short and J 8 bases short, with 17 bases between. The CDR3 spans 14 residues. CDR3 sequence reads: CASSSLRVGLGYTF. In nucleotides, the CDR3 is TGTGCCAGCAGCTCACTCAGGGTGGGGCTCGGCTACACCTTC.

The V call is TRBV30, the J call TRBJ2-1; 13 bases are shared with TRBD2. J gave up 2 bases and V 3 bases, and 4 bases lay outside the gene matches. CDR1 is GTSNPN and CDR2 is SVGIG in the germline V gene (reference sequence). The CDR3 runs to 16 residues. This CDR3 reads CAWSRTSGGPYNEQFF. As DNA, the CDR3 is TGTGCCTGGAGCCGGACTAGCGGGGGCCCCTACAATGAGCAGTTCTTC.

The chain employs TRBV6-5 and TRBJ1-2, with TRBD1 matching 9 bases. The CDR3 consists of 15 residues. V shed 6 bases and J 0 bases; nucleotides not matched to a gene: 5. Germline V gives CDR1 MNHEY, CDR2 SVGAGI. The CDR3 region has the DNA TGTGCCAGCAGCCCGGGACAGGGCACTAACTATGGCTACACCTTC. This codes for CASSPGQGTNYGYTF.

The rearrangement links TRBV6-5 to TRBJ1-1; D may be TRBD1 (6 bases). The V and J ends lost 6 bases and 0 bases respectively, with 14 bases between them. The CDR3 has 15 residues. Germline V gene data show CDR1 as MNHEY and CDR2 as SVGAGI. CDR3 nucleotide sequence: TGTGCCAGCAGACTCCAGGGGTCATTGAACACTGAAGCTTTCTTT. This gives the protein CASRLQGSLNTEAFF.

The V and J genes are TRBV27 and TRBJ2-1; D unclear. Germline V CDR1 and CDR2: MNHEY, SMNVEV (reference sequence). V was shortened by 10 bases and J by 8 bases, with 12 bases between the two germline ends. The CDR3 is 11 residues long. The CDR3 nucleotides read TGTGCCACCGGCCGACGGGATGAGCAGTTCTTC. Translated, it gives CATGRRDEQFF.

V is TRBV5-4 and J is TRBJ1-2; D unclear. V lost 3 bases and J lost 6, with 9 bases in between. The CDR3 length is 12 residues. Germline CDR1 reads SGHNT; CDR2 reads YYREEE (reference sequence). CDR3 sequence: CASSSSGDGYTF. The DNA of the CDR3 is TGTGCCAGCAGCTCATCCGGAGATGGCTACACCTTC.

The CDR3: CAISLSTGDGYTF. In DNA, the CDR3 is TGTGCCATCAGCTTATCGACAGGGGATGGCTACACCTTC. The rearrangement joins TRBV10-3 to TRBJ1-2; 8 positions agree with TRBD1. V shed 6 bases and J 6 bases; nucleotides not matched to a gene: 6. The CDR3 consists of 13 residues. The germline V gene encodes CDR1 ENHRY and CDR2 SYGVKD.

This chain uses TRBV2 with TRBJ1-5, with 8 bases lining up with TRBD1. The V segment lost 6 bases and the J segment 7 bases; nucleotides outside the gene matches: 5. The CDR3 has 13 residues. The V gene's germline CDR1 is SNHLY and CDR2 FYNNEI. The CDR3 DNA sequence: TGTGCCAGCAGGGAGACAGGGGTCCAGCCCCAGCATTTT. Translation: CASRETGVQPQHF.

The chain links TRBV5-1 to TRBJ2-3, with 8 bases identical to TRBD2. Per the germline V gene, CDR1 is SGHRS and CDR2 is YFSETQ. The V gene end was trimmed by 1 base and the J gene end by 2 bases; junction bases not matched to a gene: 6. The length of the CDR3 is 16 residues. CDR3 sequence: CASSLYTSGATDTQYF. The CDR3 DNA follows: TGCGCCAGCAGCTTGTATACTAGCGGAGCCACAGATACGCAGTATTTT. The variable domain in full, with the rest retrieved from reference TRBV5-1 and TRBJ2-3, is KAGVTQTPRYLIKTRGQQVTLSCSPISGHRSVSWYQQTPGQGLQFLFEYFSETQRNKGNFPGRFSGRQFSNSRSEMNVSTLELGDSALYLCASSLYTSGATDTQYFGPGTRLTVL.

The chain is built from TRBV7-9 and TRBJ2-1, with TRBD2 identical over 13 bases. J was trimmed by 6 bases and V by 2 bases; bases with no gene match: 1. This CDR3 has 15 residues. Per germline, CDR1 SEHNR and CDR2 FQNEAQ (reference sequence). The CDR3 sequence: CASSLRTSGSNEQFF. Written as DNA, the CDR3 is TGTGCCAGCAGCTTAAGGACTAGCGGGAGCAATGAGCAGTTCTTC.

This clone was counted once. The J gene is TRBJ2-7, the V gene TRBV5-1, with 9 bases matching TRBD1. The CDR3 length is 14 residues. V lost 4 bases, J lost 5 bases, and 7 bases stayed unmatched. Germline V gives CDR1 SGHRS, CDR2 YFSETQ. As DNA, the CDR3 is TGCGCCAGCAGCCCGGGACAGGGTCTCCACGAGCAGTACTTC. It specifies CASSPGQGLHEQYF. Based on the CDR3 plus reference TRBV5-1 and TRBJ2-7, the full variable domain is KAGVTQTPRYLIKTRGQQVTLSCSPISGHRSVSWYQQTPGQGLQFLFEYFSETQRNKGNFPGRFSGRQFSNSRSEMNVSTLELGDSALYLCASSPGQGLHEQYFGPGTRLTVT.

The chain recombines TRBV18 with TRBJ1-1; a weak D match, TRBD1 (5 bases). CDR1 is KGHSH and CDR2 is LQKENI in the germline V gene. Trimming stripped 3 bases from V and 0 bases from J, with 11 bases between. This CDR3 contains 15 residues. The CDR3 protein is CASSPKGALNTEAFF. CDR3 DNA: TGTGCCAGCTCACCGAAAGGGGCCCTGAACACTGAAGCTTTCTTT.